The subject of this entry is one T cell receptor beta chain. Trimming removed 4 bases from V and 2 bases from J, with 11 bases in between. Germline CDR1 and CDR2: SGHDT and YYEEEE. The CDR3 sequence is 14 residues long. This record belongs to a study of blood T cell repertoires in COVID-19. Methods used by the authors: Amplification with reference gene primers provided the estimates of nucleated cell counts. Repertoires were generated with immunoSEQ multiplex PCR, while TCRdb's copy carries only in-frame clones and drops some. The V and J calls and clone size were taken over from that table, and D and trimming were inferred from the DNA. Found here are about 63,000 clones, roughly 80% of them singletons; the top ten hold less than 15%.

The sample was peripheral blood. This TCR came from a human donor in a cohort sampled during active COVID-19. This chain links TRBV5-6 with TRBJ2-3; D is possibly TRBD1 (6 bases). This chain's CDR3 is CASSPGHSTDTQYF. CDR3 coding DNA: TGTGCCAGCAGCCCGGGACACTCCACAGATACGCAGTATTTT.